Below, 5 T cell receptor beta chains from the same sample are listed, as sequenced in a study of blood T cell repertoires in COVID-19. Method: immunoSEQ multiplex PCR; TCRdb's copy keeps in-frame clones and lacks some. The sample has around 370,000 clones; 87% are singletons. The sample was peripheral blood. Receptors originate from a woman aged 45 to 65 with COVID-19, enrolled during active disease.

V is TRBV30 and J is TRBJ1-2; 7 bases match TRBD1. This CDR3 contains 12 residues. The V gene's germline CDR1 is GTSNPN and CDR2 SVGIG (reference sequence). The V gene end was trimmed by 0 bases and the J gene end by 7 bases; junction bases not matched to a gene: 2. CDR3 loop: CAWSVPGGGYTF. The CDR3 coding sequence is TGTGCCTGGAGTGTCCCAGGGGGTGGCTACACCTTC.

The rearrangement links TRBV6-5 to TRBJ1-3; D is uncertain. The length of the CDR3 is 14 residues. Trimming shortened V by 8 bases and J by 2 bases, and 13 bases separated the two germline ends. Germline assignment: CDR1 MNHEY and CDR2 SVGAGI. The CDR3 nucleotides are TGTGCCAGCCGAGGCCCCGTCCCTGGAAACACCATATATTTT. Translated: CASRGPVPGNTIYF.

The rearrangement joins TRBV7-2 to TRBJ2-1, with TRBD2 as a possible D gene (5 bases). V shed 1 base and J shed 8 bases, with 15 bases lying between them. Per the germline V gene, CDR1 is SGHTA and CDR2 is FQGNSA. The CDR3 has 15 amino acids. The CDR3 DNA follows: TGTGCCAGCAGCTTAGTAGGGTTGAGGGTCCATGAGCAGTTCTTC. Encoded protein: CASSLVGLRVHEQFF.

A note on this clone: One junction end does not reproduce the germline sequence, and a read error may be involved. The chain carries TRBV24-1 and TRBJ2-3, with 11 bases aligning to TRBD2. Germline V gives CDR1 KGHDR, CDR2 SFDVKD. CDR3 size: 16 residues. CDR3 amino acids: CATSDRLAGSTYTQYF. CDR3 sequence (DNA): TGTGCCACCAGTGATAGACTAGCGGGAAGCACATATACGCAGTATTTT.

The CDR3 DNA is TGTGCCTGGAGTGCCCTCCACCAAGAGACCCAGTACTTC. Translation: CAWSALHQETQYF. The genes are TRBV30 and TRBJ2-5; D unresolved. The CDR3 is made up of 13 amino acids. CDR1 and CDR2 (germline): GTSNPN, SVGIG (reference sequence). Trimming left V 1 base short and J 0 bases short, with 6 bases between.